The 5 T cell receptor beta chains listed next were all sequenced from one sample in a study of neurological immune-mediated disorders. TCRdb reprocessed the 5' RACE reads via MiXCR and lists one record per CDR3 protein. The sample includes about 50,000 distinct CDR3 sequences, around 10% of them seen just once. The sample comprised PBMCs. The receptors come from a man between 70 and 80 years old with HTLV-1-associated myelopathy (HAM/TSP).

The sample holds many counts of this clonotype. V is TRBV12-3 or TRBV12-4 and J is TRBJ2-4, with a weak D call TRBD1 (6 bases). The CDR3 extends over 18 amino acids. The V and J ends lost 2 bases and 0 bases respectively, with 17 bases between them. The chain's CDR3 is CASSLNRVPELAKNIQYF. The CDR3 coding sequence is TGTGCCAGCAGTTTAAACAGGGTTCCGGAGTTAGCCAAAAACATTCAGTACTTC.

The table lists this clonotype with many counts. The chain's CDR3 is CASSLSTGYGYTF. CDR3 coding DNA: TGCGCCAGCAGCTTGTCGACAGGTTACGGCTACACCTTC. V is TRBV5-1 and J is TRBJ1-2, with D possibly matching TRBD1 (6 bases). With 1 base removed from V and 8 bases from J, the gap between germline ends came to 12 bases. In germline, CDR1 is SGHRS, CDR2 YFSETQ. The CDR3 runs 13 residues.

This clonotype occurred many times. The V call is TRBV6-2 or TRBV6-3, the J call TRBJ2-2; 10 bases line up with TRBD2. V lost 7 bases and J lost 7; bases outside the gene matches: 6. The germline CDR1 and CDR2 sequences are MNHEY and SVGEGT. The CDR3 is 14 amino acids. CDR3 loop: CASTTSGYGGELFF. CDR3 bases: TGTGCCAGCACGACTAGCGGGTATGGCGGGGAGCTGTTTTTT.

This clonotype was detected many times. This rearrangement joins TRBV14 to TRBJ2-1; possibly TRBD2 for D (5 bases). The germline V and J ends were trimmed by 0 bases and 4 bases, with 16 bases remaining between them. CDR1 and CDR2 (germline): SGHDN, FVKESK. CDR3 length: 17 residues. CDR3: CASSQDKAISGYNEQFF. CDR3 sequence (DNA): TGTGCCAGCAGCCAAGATAAGGCCATATCGGGGTACAATGAGCAGTTCTTC.

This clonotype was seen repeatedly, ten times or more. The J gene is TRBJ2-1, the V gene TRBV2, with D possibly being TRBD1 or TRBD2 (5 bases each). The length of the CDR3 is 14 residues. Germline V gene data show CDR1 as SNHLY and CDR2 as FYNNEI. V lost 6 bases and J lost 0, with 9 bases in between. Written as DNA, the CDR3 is TGTGCCAGCAGGGGGGAGAGCTCCTACAATGAGCAGTTCTTC. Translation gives CASRGESSYNEQFF.